This T cell receptor (beta chain) stems from a study of T cell responses to AZD1222 COVID-19 vaccine. Study as a whole: Analyses pooled second doses at about 4 or about 12 weeks.

Points on this clone: What it recognizes is unknown.

Data came from immunoSEQ multiplex PCR; TCRdb stores just in-frame clones and leaves some out. The sample records 68,000 or so clones, about 88% being singletons. Findings and caveats of the study: Targets within unmutated variant regions were reportedly found for nearly half of spike-specific TCRs. It was only a handful of AZD1222 recipients who were seropositive at baseline. Elevations in Spike-specific TCR breadth and depth followed administration of two AZD1222 doses.

The CDR3 has 12 residues. From germline, CDR1 is SGHRS and CDR2 YFSETQ. V lost 0 bases and J lost 4, with 5 bases in between. The sequences come from peripheral blood, collected on day 0 of AZD1222 vaccination. The J gene is TRBJ2-7, the V gene TRBV5-1, with D hard to call. This receptor was identified in an adult in good health. The CDR3 loop is CASSLDQYEQYF. The CDR3 DNA reads as TGCGCCAGCAGCTTGGACCAGTACGAGCAGTACTTC.